This TCR beta chain was obtained from a study of beta chain features in type 1 diabetes. Findings and limits, study-wide: Any HLA effect on TCRB rearrangement was left unresolved by small sub-analyses. The study found moderately but significantly shorter TCRB CDR3s in all four CD4+ subsets of Type 1 diabetes patients.

The CDR3 contains 15 residues. The germline V gene encodes CDR1 SGDLS and CDR2 YYNGEE. V shed 3 bases and J 2 bases; nucleotides not matched to a gene: 4. Isolated RNA was reverse transcribed in full, so expressed TCRB transcripts were sequenced. Repertoires were generated with immunoSEQ multiplex PCR, while TCRdb's copy carries only in-frame clones and drops some. Here the sample spans over 650,000 clones, 11% to 15% being singletons. Details on this clone: The target antigen is unknown.

The sample consisted of naive CD4+ T cells from blood. The chain joins TRBV9 to TRBJ2-3; TRBD1 matches at 9 bases. The sequence was collected from a man aged 18 to 30 with type 1 diabetes. This CDR3 is CASSAGTGSTDTQYF. The CDR3 DNA follows: TGTGCCAGCAGCGCCGGGACAGGGTCCACAGATACGCAGTATTTT.